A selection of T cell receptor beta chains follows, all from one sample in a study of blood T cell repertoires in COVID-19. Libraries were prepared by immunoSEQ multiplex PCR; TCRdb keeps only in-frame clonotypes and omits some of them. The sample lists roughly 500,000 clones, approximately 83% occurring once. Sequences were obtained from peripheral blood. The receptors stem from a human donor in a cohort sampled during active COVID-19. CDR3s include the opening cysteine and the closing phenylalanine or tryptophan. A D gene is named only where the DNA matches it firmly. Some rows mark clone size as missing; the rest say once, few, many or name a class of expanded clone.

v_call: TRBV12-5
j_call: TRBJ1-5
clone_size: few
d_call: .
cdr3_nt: TGTGCTAGTGGTGTCTCCGCGAGCGTCCCCGCTTCTAGGTTCAGCAATCAGCCCCAGCATTTT
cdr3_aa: CASGVSASVPASRFSNQPQHF

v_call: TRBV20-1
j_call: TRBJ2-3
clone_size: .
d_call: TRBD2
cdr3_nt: TGCAGTGCTAGTTACAAAACGGGGGGAAGCGGGAAGTCTGATACGCAGTATTTT
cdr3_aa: CSASYKTGGSGKSDTQYF

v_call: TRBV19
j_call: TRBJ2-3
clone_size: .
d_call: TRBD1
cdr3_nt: TGTGCCAGTAACTGGGACAGGGAAAGCACAGATACGCAGTATTTT
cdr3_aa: CASNWDRESTDTQYF

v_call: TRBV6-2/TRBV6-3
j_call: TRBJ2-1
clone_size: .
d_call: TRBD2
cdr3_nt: TGTGCCAGCAGTTACCGGACTAGCGGGAGTAGGGGTGAGCAGTTCTTC
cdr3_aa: CASSYRTSGSRGEQFF

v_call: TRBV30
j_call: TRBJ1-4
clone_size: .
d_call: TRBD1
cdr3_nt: TGTGCCTGTAGGCGGGACAGGGGTGAAAAACTGTTTTTT
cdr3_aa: CACRRDRGEKLFF

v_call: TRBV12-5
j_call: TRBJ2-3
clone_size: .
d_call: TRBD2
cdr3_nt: TGTGCTAGTGGCCCTAGCGGGTCCCCCGAGGGTACGCAGTATTTT
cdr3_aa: CASGPSGSPEGTQYF

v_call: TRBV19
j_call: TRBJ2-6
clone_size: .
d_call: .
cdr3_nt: TGTGCCAGTAGTTCCTCCCGGACAGCCAACTCTGGGGCCAACGTCCTGACTTTC
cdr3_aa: CASSSSRTANSGANVLTF

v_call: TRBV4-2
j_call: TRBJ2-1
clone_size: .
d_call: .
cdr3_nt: TGTGCCAGCAGCCAAGGGATAGCCCGCACGGCGTGGTACAATGAGCAGTTCTTC
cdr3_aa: CASSQGIARTAWYNEQFF

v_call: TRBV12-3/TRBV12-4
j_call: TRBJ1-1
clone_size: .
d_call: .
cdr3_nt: TGTGCCAGCATCCTGACAGGGAACACTGAAGCTTTCTTT
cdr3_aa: CASILTGNTEAFF

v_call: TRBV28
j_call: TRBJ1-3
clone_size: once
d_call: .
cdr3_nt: TGTGCCAGCAGCTCCATACAGCTACTCTCTGGAAACACCATATATTTT
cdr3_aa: CASSSIQLLSGNTIYF

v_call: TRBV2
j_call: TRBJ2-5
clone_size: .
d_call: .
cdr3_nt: TGTGCCACCTCACCGGGGATTGGGGTCACTTGGGAGACCCAGTACTTC
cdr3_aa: CATSPGIGVTWETQYF

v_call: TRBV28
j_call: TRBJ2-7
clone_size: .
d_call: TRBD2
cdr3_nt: TGTGCCAGCGCGCTAGCGGGAGATGCCTACGAGCAGTACTTC
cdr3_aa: CASALAGDAYEQYF

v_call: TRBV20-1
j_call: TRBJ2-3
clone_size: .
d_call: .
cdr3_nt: TGCAGTTCCCACGCGAATACGCAGTATTTT
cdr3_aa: CSSHANTQYF

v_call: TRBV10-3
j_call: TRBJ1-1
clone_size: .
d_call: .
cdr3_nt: TGTTGTTCCTTCGAGTATGGTGAAGCTTTCTTT
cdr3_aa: CCSFEYGEAFF

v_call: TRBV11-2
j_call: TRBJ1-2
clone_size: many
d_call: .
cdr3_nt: TGTGCCAGCAGACCGACGGGGGAGTACTATGGCTACACCTTC
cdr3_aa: CASRPTGEYYGYTF

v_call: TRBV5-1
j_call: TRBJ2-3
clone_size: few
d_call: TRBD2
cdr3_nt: TGCGCCAGCAGCCCCTTATTAGCGGGAGGGCGGAATACGCAGTATTTT
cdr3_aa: CASSPLLAGGRNTQYF